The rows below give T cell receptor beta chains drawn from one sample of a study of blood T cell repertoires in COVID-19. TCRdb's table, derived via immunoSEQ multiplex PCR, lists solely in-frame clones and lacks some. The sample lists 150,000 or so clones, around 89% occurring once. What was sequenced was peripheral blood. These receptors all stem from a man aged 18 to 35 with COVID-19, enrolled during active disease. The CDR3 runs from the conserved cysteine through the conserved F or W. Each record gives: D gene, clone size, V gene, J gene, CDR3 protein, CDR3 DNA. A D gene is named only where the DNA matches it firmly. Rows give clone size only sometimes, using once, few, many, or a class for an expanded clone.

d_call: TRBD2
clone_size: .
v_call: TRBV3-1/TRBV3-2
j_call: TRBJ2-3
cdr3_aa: CASSQPGTSGPGIDTQYF
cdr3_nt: TGTGCCAGCAGCCAACCCGGGACTAGCGGACCAGGGATTGATACGCAGTATTTT

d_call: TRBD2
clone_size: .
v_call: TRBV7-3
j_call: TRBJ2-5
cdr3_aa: CASSLGLVGQETQYF
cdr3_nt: TGTGCCAGCAGCCTGGGACTAGTGGGGCAAGAGACCCAGTACTTC

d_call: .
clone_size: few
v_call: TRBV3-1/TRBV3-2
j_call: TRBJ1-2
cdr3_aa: CASSQGRSFNYGYTF
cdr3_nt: TGTGCCAGCAGCCAAGGCAGGTCGTTTAACTATGGCTACACCTTC

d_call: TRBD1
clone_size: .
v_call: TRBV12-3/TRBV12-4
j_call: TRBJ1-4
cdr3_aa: CASTLGTDEKLFF
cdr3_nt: TGTGCCAGCACCCTTGGGACAGATGAAAAACTGTTTTTT

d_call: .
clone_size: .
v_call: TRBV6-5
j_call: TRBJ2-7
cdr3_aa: CASSYGSGYEQYF
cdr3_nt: TGTGCCAGCAGTTACGGTTCCGGGTACGAGCAGTACTTC

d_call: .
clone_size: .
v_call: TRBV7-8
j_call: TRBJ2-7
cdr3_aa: CASSLESARSSYEQYF
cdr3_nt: TGTGCCAGCAGCTTAGAATCGGCCCGGAGCTCCTACGAGCAGTACTTC

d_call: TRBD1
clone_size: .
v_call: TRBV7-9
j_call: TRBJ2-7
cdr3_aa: CASSLRLIAGQGEQYF
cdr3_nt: TGTGCCAGCAGCTTAAGGTTAATAGCGGGACAGGGGGAGCAGTACTTC

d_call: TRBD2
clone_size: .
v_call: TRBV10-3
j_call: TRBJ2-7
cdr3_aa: CAISVGGSEYEQYF
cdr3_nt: TGTGCCATCAGTGTGGGCGGGAGCGAATACGAGCAGTACTTC

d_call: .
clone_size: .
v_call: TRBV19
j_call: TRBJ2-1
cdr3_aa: CASSITIESYNEQFF
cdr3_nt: TGTGCCAGTAGTATTACTATCGAGAGTTACAATGAGCAGTTCTTC

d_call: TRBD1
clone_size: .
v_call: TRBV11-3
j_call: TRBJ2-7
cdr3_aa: CAISWTGEGYEQYF
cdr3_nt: TGTGCCATCTCTTGGACAGGGGAGGGCTACGAGCAGTACTTC

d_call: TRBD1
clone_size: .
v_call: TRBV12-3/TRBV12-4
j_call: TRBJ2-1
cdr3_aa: CAVRGQGDSEQFF
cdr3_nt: TGTGCCGTCAGGGGGCAGGGGGACAGTGAGCAGTTCTTC

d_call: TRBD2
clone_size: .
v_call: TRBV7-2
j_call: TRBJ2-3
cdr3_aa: CASSHNPGLGVTDTQYF
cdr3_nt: TGTGCCAGCAGCCACAATCCGGGACTAGGCGTCACAGATACGCAGTATTTT

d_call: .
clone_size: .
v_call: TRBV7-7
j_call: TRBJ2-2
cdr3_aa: CASSATATGELFF
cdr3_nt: TGTGCTAGCAGCGCGACAGCGACCGGGGAGCTGTTTTTT

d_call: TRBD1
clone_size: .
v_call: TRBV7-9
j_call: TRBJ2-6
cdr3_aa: CASSPYPDRATGANVLTF
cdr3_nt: TGTGCCAGCAGCCCCTACCCGGACAGGGCCACTGGGGCCAACGTCCTGACTTTC

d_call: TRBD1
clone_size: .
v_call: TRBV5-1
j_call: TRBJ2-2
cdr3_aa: CASSLVTGGLAGELFF
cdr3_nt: TGCGCCAGCAGCTTGGTGACAGGGGGTTTAGCCGGGGAGCTGTTTTTT

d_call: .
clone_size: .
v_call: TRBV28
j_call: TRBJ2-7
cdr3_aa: CASRDPGWDYEQYF
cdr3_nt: TGTGCCAGCAGGGACCCGGGGTGGGACTACGAGCAGTACTTC

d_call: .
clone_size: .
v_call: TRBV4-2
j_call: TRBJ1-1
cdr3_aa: CASSPSRVGTEAFF
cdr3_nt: TGTGCCAGCAGCCCCAGCAGGGTCGGGACTGAAGCTTTCTTT

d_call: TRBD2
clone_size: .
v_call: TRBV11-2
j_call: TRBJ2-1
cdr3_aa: CASSLAGGPYNEQFF
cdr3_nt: TGTGCCAGCAGCTTAGCGGGAGGGCCCTACAATGAGCAGTTCTTC

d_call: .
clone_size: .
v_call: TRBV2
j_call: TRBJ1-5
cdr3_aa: CASNRVREGASNQPQHF
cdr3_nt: TGTGCCAGCAATAGAGTCAGGGAAGGTGCCAGCAATCAGCCCCAGCATTTT

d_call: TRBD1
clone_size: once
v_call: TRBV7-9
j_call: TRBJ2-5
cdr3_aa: CASSLAGGGIGQETQYF
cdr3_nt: TGTGCCAGCAGCTTAGCAGGGGGCGGTATCGGCCAAGAGACCCAGTACTTC

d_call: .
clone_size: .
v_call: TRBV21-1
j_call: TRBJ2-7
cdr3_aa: CASSKLTDGGSEQYF
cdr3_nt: TGTGCCAGCAGCAAACTGACCGACGGAGGATCCGAGCAGTACTTC

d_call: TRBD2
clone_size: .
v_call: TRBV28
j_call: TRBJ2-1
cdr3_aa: CASSPGLASYEQFF
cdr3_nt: TGTGCCAGCAGTCCGGGACTAGCGAGCTATGAGCAGTTCTTC

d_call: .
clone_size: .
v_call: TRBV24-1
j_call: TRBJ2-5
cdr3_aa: CATSVRGSFQETQYF
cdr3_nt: TGTGCCACCAGTGTTAGGGGAAGTTTTCAAGAGACCCAGTACTTC

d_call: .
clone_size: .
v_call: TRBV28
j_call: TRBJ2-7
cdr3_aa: CASSPGDGRSYEQYF
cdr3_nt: TGTGCCAGCAGTCCGGGGGACGGCCGATCCTACGAGCAGTACTTC

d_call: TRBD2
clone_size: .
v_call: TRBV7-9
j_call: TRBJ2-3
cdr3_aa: CASSPSGRAADTQYF
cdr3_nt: TGTGCCAGCAGCCCTAGCGGGAGGGCCGCGGATACGCAGTATTTT

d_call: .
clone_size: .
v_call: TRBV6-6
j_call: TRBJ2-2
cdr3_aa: CASSLGIDRPNTGELFF
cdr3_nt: TGTGCCAGCAGTCTAGGGATTGACAGGCCGAACACCGGGGAGCTGTTTTTT

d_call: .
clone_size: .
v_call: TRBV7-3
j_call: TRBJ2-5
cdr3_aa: CASSSNRDGTQYF
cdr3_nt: TGTGCCAGCAGCTCCAACAGGGACGGGACCCAGTACTTC

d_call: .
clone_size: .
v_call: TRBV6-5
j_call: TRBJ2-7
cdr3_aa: CASSPGVRGFYEQYF
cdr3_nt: TGTGCCAGCAGCCCCGGGGTGAGGGGGTTCTACGAGCAGTACTTC

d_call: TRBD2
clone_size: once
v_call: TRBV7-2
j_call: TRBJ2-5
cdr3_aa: CASSLGGRGETQYF
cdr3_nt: TGTGCCAGCAGCTTAGGTGGGCGGGGGGAGACCCAGTACTTC

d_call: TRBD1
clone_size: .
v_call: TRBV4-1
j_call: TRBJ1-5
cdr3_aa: CASSHEGARDQPQHF
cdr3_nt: TGCGCCAGCAGCCACGAGGGGGCGAGGGATCAGCCCCAGCATTTT

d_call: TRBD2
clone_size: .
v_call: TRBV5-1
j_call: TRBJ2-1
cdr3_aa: CASSSRDYYNEQFF
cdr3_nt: TGCGCCAGCAGCTCAAGGGACTACTACAATGAGCAGTTCTTC

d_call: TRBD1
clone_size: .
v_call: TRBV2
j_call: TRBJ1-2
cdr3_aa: CASSETFLSGQATSYGYTF
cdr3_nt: TGTGCCAGCAGTGAAACGTTTTTATCCGGACAGGCGACCTCCTATGGCTACACCTTC

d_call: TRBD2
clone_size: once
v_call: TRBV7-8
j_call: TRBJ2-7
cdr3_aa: CASSLDRGSTYEQYF
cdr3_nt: TGTGCCAGCAGCTTAGATCGCGGGAGCACCTACGAGCAGTACTTC

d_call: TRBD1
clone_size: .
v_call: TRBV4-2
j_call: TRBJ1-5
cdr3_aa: CASSQGRAGGDQPQHF
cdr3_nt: TGTGCCAGCAGCCAAGGACGGGCAGGGGGCGATCAGCCCCAGCATTTT

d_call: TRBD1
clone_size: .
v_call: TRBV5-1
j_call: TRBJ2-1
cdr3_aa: CASSLVFRGPYNEQFF
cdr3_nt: TGCGCCAGCAGCTTGGTTTTCAGGGGGCCTTACAATGAGCAGTTCTTC

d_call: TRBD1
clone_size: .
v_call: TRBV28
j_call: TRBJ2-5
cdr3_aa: CASSKGATGGRETQYF
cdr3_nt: TGTGCCAGCAGTAAGGGGGCGACAGGGGGCAGGGAGACCCAGTACTTC

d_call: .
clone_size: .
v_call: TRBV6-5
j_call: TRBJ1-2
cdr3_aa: CASSYGSSYGYTF
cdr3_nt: TGTGCCAGCAGCTACGGATCTAGCTATGGCTACACCTTC

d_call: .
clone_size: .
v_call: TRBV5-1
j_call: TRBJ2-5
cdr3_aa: CASSTRTVEETQYF
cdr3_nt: TGCGCCAGCAGCACACGGACAGTAGAAGAGACCCAGTACTTC

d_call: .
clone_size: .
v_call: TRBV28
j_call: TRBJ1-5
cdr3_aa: CASSILDGGQPQHF
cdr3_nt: TGTGCCAGCAGCATATTGGACGGAGGGCAGCCCCAGCATTTT

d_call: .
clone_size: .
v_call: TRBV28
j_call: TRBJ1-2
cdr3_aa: CASSFGVANYGYTF
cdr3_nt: TGTGCCAGCAGTTTCGGGGTAGCTAACTATGGCTACACCTTC

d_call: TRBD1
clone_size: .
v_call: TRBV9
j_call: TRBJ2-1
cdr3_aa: CASSGWTGKIQNEQFF
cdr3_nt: TGTGCCAGCAGCGGTTGGACAGGCAAAATCCAAAATGAGCAGTTCTTC

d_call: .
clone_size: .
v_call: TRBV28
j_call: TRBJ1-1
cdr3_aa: CASSFRGTEAFF
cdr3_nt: TGTGCCAGCAGCTTTCGGGGCACTGAAGCTTTCTTT

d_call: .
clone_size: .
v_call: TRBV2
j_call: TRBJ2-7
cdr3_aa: CASTEGGEQYF
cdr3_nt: TGTGCCAGCACCGAGGGTGGGGAGCAGTACTTC

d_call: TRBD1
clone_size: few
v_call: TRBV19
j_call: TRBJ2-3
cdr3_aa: CASTPNWGQGDIADTQYF
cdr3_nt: TGTGCCAGTACACCGAATTGGGGACAGGGAGATATCGCAGATACGCAGTATTTT

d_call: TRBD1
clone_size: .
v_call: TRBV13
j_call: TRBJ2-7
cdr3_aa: CASSATGQGLLISSYEQYF
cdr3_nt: TGTGCCAGCAGCGCCACGGGACAGGGGCTACTGATTAGCTCCTACGAGCAGTACTTC

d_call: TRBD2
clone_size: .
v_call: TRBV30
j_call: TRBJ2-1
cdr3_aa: CASSGLGGISYNEQFF
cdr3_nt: TGTGCCTCGTCGGGGCTGGGGGGGATCTCCTACAATGAGCAGTTCTTC

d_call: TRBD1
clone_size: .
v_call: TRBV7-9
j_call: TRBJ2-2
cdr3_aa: CASSFRGPAGELFF
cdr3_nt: TGTGCCAGCAGCTTCAGGGGGCCCGCCGGGGAGCTGTTTTTT

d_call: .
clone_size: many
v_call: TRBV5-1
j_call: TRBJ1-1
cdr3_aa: CASSYTLNTEAFF
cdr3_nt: TGCGCCAGCAGCTACACATTGAACACTGAAGCTTTCTTT